This T cell receptor beta chain is drawn from a study of blood T cell repertoires in COVID-19. Cohorts were assigned according to the clinical history that participants reported. The germline gives CDR1 MGHRA, CDR2 YSYEKL. The length of the CDR3 is 15 residues. V shed 4 bases, J shed 2 bases, and the junction held 6 bases outside the gene matches. Original data processing: The assay estimated nucleated cells by amplifying reference gene primers. The table came from immunoSEQ multiplex PCR; TCRdb's copy has only in-frame clones and leaves some out. V and J calls and clone size are as listed in that table; D and trimming were resolved from the DNA. This sample yields about 260,000 clones, of which more than 70% are seen a single time; over 1% belongs to the top ten. In its sample, this clone was seen once.

The chain uses TRBV4-1 and TRBJ1-2; 8 bases line up with TRBD1. The receptor comes from a middle-aged woman with acute COVID-19. Input material: PBMCs or T cells enriched from blood (not recorded which). The CDR3 DNA follows: TGCGCCAGCAGCCCCCTTTGGACAGGGAACTATGGCTACACCTTC. Translating it yields CASSPLWTGNYGYTF.